These 20 T cell receptor beta chains were all obtained from the same sample, sequenced in a study of blood T cells in healthy people across ages. For the second PCR, which ran for about 7 to 11 cycles, a sample-barcoded 5' primer and a J-beta primer mix were used. TCRdb independently ran MiXCR on the 5' RACE reads; one entry per CDR3 protein. Of some 1.1 million distinct CDR3 sequences in the sample, more than 30% were seen once. Sequencing used blood. Source of these receptors: a man younger than 35 in good health.

This clonotype was counted only a few times. V usage is TRBV29-1 and J usage is TRBJ1-2, with a weak D call TRBD1 (6 bases). Trimming cost V 0 bases and J 4 bases, with 15 bases left between them. This CDR3 spans 15 amino acids. CDR1 and CDR2 (germline): SQVTM, ANQGSEA. Here the CDR3 reads CSVEDHYRALYGYTF. Written as DNA, the CDR3 is TGCAGCGTTGAAGATCATTACAGGGCGCTCTATGGCTACACCTTC.

V is TRBV5-1 and J is TRBJ1-1; D unresolved. Germline V gives CDR1 SGHRS, CDR2 YFSETQ. The CDR3 runs to 15 residues. Trimming cost V 0 bases and J 1 base, with 10 bases left between them. The CDR3 region is CASSLDVSSNTEAFF. Written as DNA, the CDR3 is TGCGCCAGCAGCTTGGACGTATCCTCGAACACTGAAGCTTTCTTT.

The chain is built from TRBV20-1 and TRBJ2-1, with 7 bases identical to TRBD2. This CDR3 is built from 15 residues. J lost 2 bases, V lost 0 bases, and 4 bases had no gene match. Germline values: CDR1 DFQATT, CDR2 SNEGSKA (reference sequence). The CDR3 nucleotides read TGCAGTGCTAGAGACCGGGACTACCCCTACAATGAGCAGTTCTTC. This translates into CSARDRDYPYNEQFF.

The chain is built from TRBV7-2 and TRBJ1-2; no clear D. The germline V gene encodes CDR1 SGHTA and CDR2 FQGNSA. The ends were cut back, 2 bases at V and 6 bases at J, with 10 bases in the middle. CDR3 length: 13 residues. The CDR3 bases are TGTGCCAGCAGCTTATTGCGAATTGATGGCTACACCTTC. Translated, it gives CASSLLRIDGYTF.

This clonotype showed up just a few times. CDR3 loop: CASSQDLPGPLNTYEQYF. The CDR3 DNA reads as TGCGCCAGCAGCCAAGATCTACCCGGACCACTCAATACCTACGAGCAGTACTTC. V and J are TRBV4-3 and TRBJ2-7; D unresolved. The CDR3 runs to 18 residues. Trimming pared 0 bases from V and 2 bases from J, leaving 20 bases between. Germline loops: CDR1 LGHNA, CDR2 YSLEER.

V and J are TRBV3-1 and TRBJ2-2; 10 bases match TRBD2. V trimming: 1 base; J trimming: 6 bases; junction bases outside the gene matches: 5. The CDR3 totals 16 residues. In germline, CDR1 is LGHDT, CDR2 YNNKEL (reference sequence). CDR3 bases: TGTGCCAGCAGCCAAGGGGCTAGCGGGGGAGCCGGGGAGCTGTTTTTT. Translation: CASSQGASGGAGELFF. Full variable domain (rest looked up from reference TRBV3-1 and TRBJ2-2): DTAVSQTPKYLVTQMGNDKSIKCEQNLGHDTMYWYKQDSKKFLKIMFSYNNKELIINETVPNRFSPKSPDKAHLNLHINSLELGDSAVYFCASSQGASGGAGELFFGEGSRLTVL.

The V call is TRBV27, the J call TRBJ1-1; D unclear. Trimming pared 5 bases from V and 6 bases from J, leaving 13 bases between. CDR3 length equals 13 residues. Germline loops: CDR1 MNHEY, CDR2 SMNVEV (reference sequence). The CDR3 nucleotides are TGTGCCAGCAGTACATCAACTAGGGCTGAAGCTTTCTTT. The encoded protein is CASSTSTRAEAFF.

The rearrangement uses TRBV27 and TRBJ1-4; D remains unclear. The CDR3 sequence is 13 residues long. Germline CDR1 reads MNHEY; CDR2 reads SMNVEV (reference sequence). The ends were cut back, 8 bases at V and 4 bases at J, with 11 bases in the middle. This CDR3 is CASGGAFNEKLFF. The CDR3 DNA reads as TGTGCCAGCGGCGGTGCCTTTAATGAAAAACTGTTTTTT.

This chain links TRBV9 with TRBJ2-3; 7 nucleotides line up with TRBD2. V gave up 0 bases and J gave up 7 bases; unmatched junction bases: 17. The CDR3 consists of 18 residues. CDR1 and CDR2 from the germline V gene are SGDLS and YYNGEE. The CDR3 loop reads CASSVAPLGSGAPHTQYF. In DNA, the CDR3 is TGTGCCAGCAGCGTAGCCCCACTCGGGAGCGGGGCTCCTCATACGCAGTATTTT.

The chain couples TRBV6-2 or TRBV6-3 to TRBJ1-1, with no clear D. Germline V lookup: CDR1 MNHEY, CDR2 SVGEGT. V dropped 5 bases and J dropped 4 bases, with 8 bases sitting between them. The CDR3 covers 12 residues. The CDR3 nucleotides read TGTGCCAGCAGTCACTGGCTCACTGAAGCTTTCTTT. Translating gives CASSHWLTEAFF.

This chain links TRBV7-8 with TRBJ2-4; D unresolved. The CDR3 has 14 residues. V lost 7 bases to trimming and J lost 0 bases, with 10 bases between them. Germline V gene sequence: CDR1 SGHVS, CDR2 FQNEAQ. The CDR3 is CASNPLLAKNIQYF. The DNA for the CDR3 is TGTGCCAGCAACCCACTCCTAGCCAAAAACATTCAGTACTTC. Supplemented by reference TRBV7-8 and TRBJ2-4, the full variable domain reads GAGVSQSPRYKVAKRGQDVALRCDPISGHVSLFWYQQALGQGPEFLTYFQNEAQLDKSGLPSDRFFAERPEGSVSTLKIQRTQQEDSAVYLCASNPLLAKNIQYFGAGTRLSVL.

This clonotype showed up just a few times. The chain joins TRBV6-2 or TRBV6-3 to TRBJ1-5, with TRBD1 identical over 7 bases. This CDR3 contains 20 residues. V lost 0 bases to trimming and J lost 0 bases; unmatched junction nucleotides: 14. CDR1 and CDR2 (germline): MNHEY, SVGEGT. CDR3 loop: CASSYSRPGQRFLSNQPQHF. The CDR3 DNA reads as TGTGCCAGCAGTTACTCACGACCGGGACAGAGGTTTCTTAGCAATCAGCCCCAGCATTTT.

This clonotype was recorded once. In nucleotides, the CDR3 is TGTGCCAGCACCCGGTTAGCCGAGAACACTGAAGCTTTCTTT. It encodes CASTRLAENTEAFF. This sequence joins TRBV28 and TRBJ1-1, with D unresolved. CDR3 length equals 14 residues. V was shortened by 7 bases and J by 1 base, with 13 bases between the two germline ends. The germline V gene encodes CDR1 MDHEN and CDR2 SYDVKM.

The V call is TRBV24-1, the J call TRBJ2-4; TRBD1 matches at 8 bases. The DNA end favors TRBJ2-7, so the J call may be wrong. This CDR3 spans 16 amino acids. Germline CDR1 and CDR2: KGHDR and SFDVKD. CDR3 sequence: CATSDFLTGEVHEQYF. The CDR3 bases are TGTGCCACCAGTGATTTCCTGACAGGGGAAGTTCACGAGCAGTACTTC.

In its sample, this clonotype was seen a few times. The chain has TRBV7-2 and TRBJ1-5; weak D call: TRBD1 (5 bases). V lost 0 bases and J lost 5, with 8 bases in between. The germline V gene encodes CDR1 SGHTA and CDR2 FQGNSA. There are 14 residues in the CDR3. Here the CDR3 DNA reads TGTGCCAGCAGCTTAGCGGCGGGGCATCAGCCCCAGCATTTT. Translated: CASSLAAGHQPQHF.

In regard to this clonotype: The germline gene is not matched at one end of the junction; a read error may be the cause. J is TRBJ1-5 and V is TRBV29-1; possible D gene TRBD1, 6 bases. Germline V gene lookup returns CDR1 SQVTM and CDR2 ANQGSEA. The CDR3 runs 18 residues. The chain's CDR3 is CSVEETRGQGVRNQPRHF. For the CDR3, the DNA is TGCAGCGTTGAAGAAACCCGGGGACAAGGAGTACGCAATCAGCCCCGGCATTTT.

The chain couples TRBV2 to TRBJ1-2; 10 nucleotides agree with TRBD1. Germline V gives CDR1 SNHLY, CDR2 FYNNEI. This CDR3 region has 17 residues. The V gene end was trimmed by 11 bases and the J gene end by 4 bases; junction bases not matched to a gene: 19. CDR3 nucleotide sequence: TGTGCCGCCTACCAACCGGGACAGGGGCTAGGCGGCTATGGCTACACCTTC. Encoded protein: CAAYQPGQGLGGYGYTF.

The genes are TRBV5-6 and TRBJ2-7; D unclear. V lost 4 bases to trimming and J lost 0 bases, with 11 bases between them. The CDR3 has 14 amino acids. Germline V gene data show CDR1 as SGHDT and CDR2 as YYEEEE. CDR3 region: CASSAGGSSYEQYF. The CDR3 DNA reads as TGTGCCAGCAGCGCAGGCGGCAGCTCCTACGAGCAGTACTTC.

The chain couples TRBV11-3 to TRBJ2-1, with 7 bases aligning to TRBD1. V trimming: 5 bases; J trimming: 8 bases; junction bases outside the gene matches: 24. The CDR3 loop spans 19 amino acids. Germline CDR1 SGHNT, CDR2 YENEEA. CDR3 loop: CASSNRKTGKGLTIHEQFF. The CDR3 bases are TGTGCCAGCAGCAATAGAAAGACAGGGAAGGGGTTGACCATCCATGAGCAGTTCTTC.

This clonotype has only one observation. The chain couples TRBV6-2 or TRBV6-3 to TRBJ2-1; 12 bases fit TRBD2. Unmatched junction bases numbered 8, after V lost 2 bases and J lost 0 bases. From germline, CDR1 is MNHEY and CDR2 SVGEGT. This CDR3 spans 19 amino acids. The CDR3: CASSYDLAGGKSSYNEQFF. In DNA form, the CDR3 reads TGTGCCAGCAGTTACGATCTAGCGGGGGGGAAGAGCTCCTACAATGAGCAGTTCTTC.